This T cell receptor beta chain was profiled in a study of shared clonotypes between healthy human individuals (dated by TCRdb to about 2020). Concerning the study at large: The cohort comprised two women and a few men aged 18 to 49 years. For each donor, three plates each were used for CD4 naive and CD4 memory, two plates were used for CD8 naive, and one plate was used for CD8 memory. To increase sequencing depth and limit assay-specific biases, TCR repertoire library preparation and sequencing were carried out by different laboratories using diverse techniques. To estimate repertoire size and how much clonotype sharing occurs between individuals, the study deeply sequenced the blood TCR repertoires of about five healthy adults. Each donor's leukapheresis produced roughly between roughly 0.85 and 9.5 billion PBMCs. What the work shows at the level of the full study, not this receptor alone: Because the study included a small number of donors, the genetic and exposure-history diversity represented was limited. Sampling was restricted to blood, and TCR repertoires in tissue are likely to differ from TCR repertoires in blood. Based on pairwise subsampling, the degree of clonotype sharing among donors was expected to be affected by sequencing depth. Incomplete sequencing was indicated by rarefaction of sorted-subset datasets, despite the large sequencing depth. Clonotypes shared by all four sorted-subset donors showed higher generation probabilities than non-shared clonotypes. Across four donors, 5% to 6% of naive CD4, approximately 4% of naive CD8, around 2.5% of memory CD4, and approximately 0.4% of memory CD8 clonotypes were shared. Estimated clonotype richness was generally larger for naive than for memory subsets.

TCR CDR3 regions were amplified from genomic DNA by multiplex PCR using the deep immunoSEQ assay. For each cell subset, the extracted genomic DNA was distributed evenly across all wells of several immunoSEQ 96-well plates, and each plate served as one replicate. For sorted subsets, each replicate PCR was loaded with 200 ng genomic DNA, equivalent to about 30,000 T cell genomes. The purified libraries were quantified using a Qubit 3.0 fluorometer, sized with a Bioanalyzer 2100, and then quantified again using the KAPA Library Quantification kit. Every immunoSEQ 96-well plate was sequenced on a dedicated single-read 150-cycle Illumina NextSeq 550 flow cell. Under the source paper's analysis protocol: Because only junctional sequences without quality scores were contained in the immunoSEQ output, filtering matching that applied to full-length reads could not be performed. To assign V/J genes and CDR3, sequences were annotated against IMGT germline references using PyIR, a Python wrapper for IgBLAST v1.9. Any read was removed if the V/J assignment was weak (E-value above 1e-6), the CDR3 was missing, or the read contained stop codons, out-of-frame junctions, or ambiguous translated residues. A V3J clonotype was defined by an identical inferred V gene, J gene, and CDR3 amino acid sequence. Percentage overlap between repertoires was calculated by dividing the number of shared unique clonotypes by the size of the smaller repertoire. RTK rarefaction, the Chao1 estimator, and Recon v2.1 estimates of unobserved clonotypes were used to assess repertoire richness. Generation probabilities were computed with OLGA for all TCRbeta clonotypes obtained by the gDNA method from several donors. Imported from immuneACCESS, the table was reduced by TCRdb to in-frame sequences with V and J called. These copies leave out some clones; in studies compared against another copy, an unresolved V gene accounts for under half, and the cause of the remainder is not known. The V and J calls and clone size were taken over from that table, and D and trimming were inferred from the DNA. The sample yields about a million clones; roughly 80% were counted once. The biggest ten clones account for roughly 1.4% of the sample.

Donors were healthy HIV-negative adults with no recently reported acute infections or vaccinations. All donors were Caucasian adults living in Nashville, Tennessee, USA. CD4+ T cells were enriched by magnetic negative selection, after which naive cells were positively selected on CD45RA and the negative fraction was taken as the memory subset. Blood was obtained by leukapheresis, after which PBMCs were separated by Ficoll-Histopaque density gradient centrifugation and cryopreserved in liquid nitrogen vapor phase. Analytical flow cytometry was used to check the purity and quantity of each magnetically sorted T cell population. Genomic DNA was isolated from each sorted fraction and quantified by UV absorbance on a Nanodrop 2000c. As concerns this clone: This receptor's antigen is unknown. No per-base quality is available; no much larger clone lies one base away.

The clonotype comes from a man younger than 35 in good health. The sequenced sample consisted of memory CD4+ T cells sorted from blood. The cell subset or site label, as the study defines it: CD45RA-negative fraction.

In nucleotide form, the sequence is TGTGCCAGCATCTCGACGCAGGGTCAGCCCCAGCATTTT. This is translated as CASISTQGQPQHF. The rearrangement combines TRBV6-1 with TRBJ1-5; TRBD1 is a possible D gene, resting on 5 matching bases. Reading from cysteine to phenylalanine, the CDR3 counts 13 amino acids. Just CDR3 DNA is preserved here, 39 bases in frame from base 1. V is clipped by 7 bases and J by 6 bases, and the sequence between their germline boundaries is 13 bases long. The germline V gene supplies CDR1 MNHNS and CDR2 SASEGT.